The rows below give T cell receptor beta chains drawn from one sample of a study of type 1 regulatory T cells. TCRdb passed the reads through MiXCR, listing each CDR3 protein once. Here the sample spans 15,000 to 20,000 distinct CDR3 sequences, approximately 10% being singletons. The sequenced sample consisted of CD4+ T cells, either the whole sample or a sorted fraction (not recorded which). All receptors derive from a human donor in good health. CDR3s include the opening cysteine and the closing phenylalanine or tryptophan. The D gene is left open where the match is weak. Only some rows state a clone size, as once, few, many or a class for expanded clones.

size: few; J: TRBJ1-3; V: TRBV20-1; D: -; CDR3: CSARWAASGNTIYF; DNA: TGCAGTGCTAGATGGGCGGCCTCTGGAAACACCATATATTTT
size: many; J: TRBJ1-2; V: TRBV12-3/TRBV12-4; D: -; CDR3: CASSLVGQEDGYTF; DNA: TGTGCCAGCAGTTTAGTAGGTCAGGAGGATGGCTACACCTTC
size: -; J: TRBJ1-2; V: TRBV7-3; D: -; CDR3: CASSPGTDYGYTF; DNA: TGTGCCAGCAGCCCCGGGACGGATTATGGCTACACCTTC
size: medium-sized; J: TRBJ2-3; V: TRBV28; D: -; CDR3: CASTGTHRADTQYF; DNA: TGTGCCAGCACCGGGACTCACCGGGCCGATACGCAGTATTTT
size: medium-sized; J: TRBJ1-5; V: TRBV6-1; D: -; CDR3: CASSGRRQTDQPQHF; DNA: TGTGCCAGCAGTGGAAGACGACAGACGGATCAGCCCCAGCATTTT
size: many; J: TRBJ2-3; V: TRBV4-1; D: TRBD2; CDR3: CASSQDHSGRSDTQYF; DNA: TGCGCCAGCAGCCAAGATCATAGCGGGAGATCAGATACGCAGTATTTT
size: few; J: TRBJ1-1; V: TRBV5-1; D: -; CDR3: CASSSGHQEAFF; DNA: TGCGCCAGCAGCTCGGGACACCAAGAAGCTTTCTTT
size: -; J: TRBJ2-5; V: TRBV3-1; D: -; CDR3: CASSQVAGGFSTQYF; DNA: TGTGCCAGCAGCCAAGTAGCCGGAGGGTTTTCGACCCAGTACTTC
size: many; J: TRBJ2-2; V: TRBV30; D: -; CDR3: CAWAFSGELFF; DNA: TGTGCCTGGGCGTTTTCCGGGGAGCTGTTTTTT
size: medium-sized; J: TRBJ2-1; V: TRBV29-1; D: TRBD2; CDR3: CSVSPTGLGNEQFF; DNA: TGCAGCGTATCACCAACGGGACTAGGGAATGAGCAGTTCTTC
size: many; J: TRBJ1-2; V: TRBV11-2; D: -; CDR3: CASSLATGSYGYTF; DNA: TGTGCCAGCAGCTTAGCAACAGGATCCTATGGCTACACCTTC
size: medium-sized; J: TRBJ1-1; V: TRBV5-1; D: TRBD1; CDR3: CASSGAADRAKAFF; DNA: TGCGCCAGCAGCGGCGCGGCGGACAGGGCCAAAGCTTTCTTT
size: -; J: TRBJ2-6; V: TRBV5-1; D: -; CDR3: CASTVPGQEISSGANVLTF; DNA: TGCGCCAGCACCGTCCCGGGACAAGAGATAAGCTCTGGGGCCAACGTCCTGACTTTC
size: many; J: TRBJ2-7; V: TRBV5-1; D: -; CDR3: CASSPRQDISYEQYF; DNA: TGCGCCAGCAGCCCCAGACAGGACATCTCCTACGAGCAGTACTTC
size: -; J: TRBJ2-3; V: TRBV18; D: -; CDR3: CANSLYSEVTDTQYF; DNA: TGTGCCAACTCACTCTATTCGGAGGTAACAGATACGCAGTATTTT
size: many; J: TRBJ2-3; V: TRBV7-3; D: TRBD2; CDR3: CASSPPGLASGNTQYF; DNA: TGTGCCAGCAGCCCCCCGGGACTAGCGAGCGGAAATACGCAGTATTTT
size: -; J: TRBJ2-5; V: TRBV20-1; D: -; CDR3: CSASAREETQYF; DNA: TGCAGTGCCAGCGCCCGGGAGGAGACCCAGTACTTC
size: few; J: TRBJ2-7; V: TRBV20-1; D: -; CDR3: CSARAFGGSYEQYF; DNA: TGCAGTGCTAGAGCTTTCGGAGGCTCCTACGAGCAGTACTTC
size: many; J: TRBJ2-2; V: TRBV27; D: TRBD1; CDR3: CASADGQGPGELFF; DNA: TGTGCCAGCGCCGATGGACAGGGGCCCGGGGAGCTGTTTTTT
size: medium-sized; J: TRBJ1-1; V: TRBV7-2; D: -; CDR3: CASSFGEDTEAFF; DNA: TGTGCCAGCAGCTTCGGGGAGGACACTGAAGCTTTCTTT
size: few; J: TRBJ2-7; V: TRBV3-1; D: -; CDR3: CASSQEVAATYEQCF; DNA: TGTGCCAGCAGCCAAGAAGTGGCAGCTACCTACGAGCAGTGCTTC
size: few; J: TRBJ2-5; V: TRBV5-1; D: -; CDR3: CASSLWVNSETQYF; DNA: TGCGCCAGCAGCTTGTGGGTTAATAGTGAGACCCAGTACTTC
size: -; J: TRBJ2-3; V: TRBV20-1; D: TRBD2; CDR3: CSAPKREYADTQYF; DNA: TGCAGTGCCCCTAAGCGGGAGTATGCAGATACGCAGTATTTT
size: -; J: TRBJ2-1; V: TRBV30; D: -; CDR3: CAWSSDGGNEQFF; DNA: TGTGCCTGGAGTTCAGACGGTGGCAATGAGCAGTTCTTC
size: many; J: TRBJ2-6; V: TRBV30; D: TRBD1; CDR3: CAWKGQGLRATSGANVLTF; DNA: TGTGCCTGGAAGGGACAGGGCCTGCGAGCTACCTCTGGGGCCAACGTCCTGACTTTC
size: few; J: TRBJ1-1; V: TRBV19; D: -; CDR3: CASSIGGTGAFF; DNA: TGTGCCAGTAGTATAGGGGGAACGGGAGCTTTCTTT
size: many; J: TRBJ2-1; V: TRBV14; D: TRBD1; CDR3: CASSRNHGTDNEQFF; DNA: TGTGCCAGCAGCCGAAACCATGGGACAGACAATGAGCAGTTCTTC
size: few; J: TRBJ2-2; V: TRBV5-1; D: TRBD2; CDR3: CASSVSGSLTGELFF; DNA: TGCGCCAGCAGCGTTAGCGGGAGTCTCACCGGGGAGCTGTTTTTT
size: many; J: TRBJ2-3; V: TRBV5-6; D: -; CDR3: CASSFGRRSDTQYF; DNA: TGTGCCAGCAGCTTTGGTCGGAGATCCGATACGCAGTATTTT
size: few; J: TRBJ2-2; V: TRBV18; D: TRBD1; CDR3: CASSPTGQGRSTGELFF; DNA: TGTGCCAGCTCACCCACAGGACAGGGTAGAAGCACCGGGGAGCTGTTTTTT
size: many; J: TRBJ1-1; V: TRBV5-1; D: -; CDR3: CASSLGVTGSTEAFF; DNA: TGCGCCAGCAGCTTGGGAGTAACGGGGAGCACTGAAGCTTTCTTT
size: many; J: TRBJ1-4; V: TRBV6-5; D: -; CDR3: CASSYAGGTNEKLFF; DNA: TGTGCCAGCAGTTACGCCGGGGGGACTAATGAAAAACTGTTTTTT
size: -; J: TRBJ2-2; V: TRBV7-8; D: -; CDR3: CASSQVLATNTGELFF; DNA: TGTGCCAGCAGCCAAGTCTTAGCGACCAACACCGGGGAGCTGTTTTTT
size: many; J: TRBJ2-7; V: TRBV5-1; D: TRBD2; CDR3: CASRLAGGKTYEQYF; DNA: TGCGCCAGCAGGCTAGCGGGAGGAAAAACCTACGAGCAGTACTTC
size: -; J: TRBJ2-1; V: TRBV7-2; D: -; CDR3: CASSPQRGNGEQFF; DNA: TGTGCCAGCAGCCCCCAACGCGGCAACGGGGAGCAGTTCTTC
size: many; J: TRBJ2-7; V: TRBV7-2; D: TRBD2; CDR3: CASSLVPSGKVYEQYF; DNA: TGTGCCAGCAGCTTAGTTCCTAGCGGGAAGGTCTACGAGCAGTACTTC
size: many; J: TRBJ2-1; V: TRBV15; D: -; CDR3: CATSRDQVGPGNNEQFF; DNA: TGTGCCACCAGCAGAGATCAGGTGGGACCGGGAAACAATGAGCAGTTCTTC
size: few; J: TRBJ1-6; V: TRBV7-8; D: TRBD1; CDR3: CASMGQGRPPLHF; DNA: TGTGCCAGCATGGGACAGGGGCGTCCACCCCTCCACTTT
size: many; J: TRBJ1-2; V: TRBV12-3/TRBV12-4; D: -; CDR3: CASRALAGANYGYTF; DNA: TGTGCCAGCAGAGCTCTAGCGGGGGCTAACTATGGCTACACCTTC
size: medium-sized; J: TRBJ2-3; V: TRBV5-5; D: TRBD2; CDR3: CASSGGTSKQDTQYF; DNA: TGTGCCAGCAGCGGGGGGACTAGCAAGCAAGATACGCAGTATTTT
size: -; J: TRBJ2-1; V: TRBV6-5; D: TRBD2; CDR3: CASTRGLAGAWFF; DNA: TGTGCCAGCACCAGAGGACTAGCGGGAGCCTGGTTCTTC
size: -; J: TRBJ1-2; V: TRBV7-9; D: -; CDR3: CASSLKEIYGYTF; DNA: TGTGCCAGCAGCTTAAAGGAAATCTATGGCTACACCTTC
size: many; J: TRBJ2-3; V: TRBV2; D: -; CDR3: CASAAGTSTDTQYF; DNA: TGTGCCAGTGCGGCGGGTACTAGCACAGATACGCAGTATTTT
size: few; J: TRBJ2-7; V: TRBV7-2; D: TRBD1; CDR3: CASSLTGGPSKTEQYF; DNA: TGTGCCAGCAGCTTAACAGGGGGACCTTCAAAGACCGAGCAGTACTTC
size: many; J: TRBJ2-1; V: TRBV7-8; D: TRBD2; CDR3: CASNLKLAGGSYNEQFF; DNA: TGTGCCAGCAACCTGAAACTAGCGGGAGGTTCCTACAATGAGCAGTTCTTC